The rows below give T cell receptor beta chains drawn from one sample of a study of cytomegalovirus exposure and HLA in healthy donors. Only in-frame clones appear in the TCRdb table, and some are missing; sequencing was by immunoSEQ multiplex PCR. The sample carries 56,000 or so clones, roughly 93% recorded once. The material sequenced was PBMCs. The receptors come from a young woman in good health and CMV-seropositive. Both conserved end residues are part of each CDR3. D genes are given only for firm matches. Size values are once, few and many counts, or a class for expanded clones, and some rows have none.

abundance	v_gene	j_gene	d_gene	CDR3aa	CDR3nt
-	TRBV28	TRBJ2-5	-	CASSFSGGSTTQYF	TGTGCCAGCAGTTTTTCCGGGGGTTCGACCACCCAGTACTTC
-	TRBV6-1	TRBJ2-7	TRBD2	CASSVQLAAPYEQYF	TGTGCCAGCAGTGTCCAACTAGCGGCCCCCTACGAGCAGTACTTC
once	TRBV19	TRBJ2-5	TRBD1	CASSSWTGSQETQYF	TGTGCCAGTAGTTCTTGGACAGGGTCTCAAGAGACCCAGTACTTC
-	TRBV5-1	TRBJ2-1	-	CASSRVDNEQFF	TGCGCCAGCAGCCGGGTCGACAATGAGCAGTTCTTC
-	TRBV7-8	TRBJ2-2	-	CASSPTRDTPQGTGELFF	TGTGCCAGCAGCCCAACCCGGGACACCCCTCAAGGAACCGGGGAGCTGTTTTTT
-	TRBV2	TRBJ2-7	-	CASSESTSPSYEQYF	TGTGCCAGCAGTGAAAGCACTAGTCCCTCCTACGAGCAGTACTTC
-	TRBV6-6	TRBJ1-5	-	CASSTDTINQPQHF	TGTGCCAGCAGCACCGACACAATAAATCAGCCCCAGCATTTT
-	TRBV18	TRBJ2-7	TRBD2	CASSPDTRGVEQYF	TGTGCCAGCTCACCAGATACACGGGGGGTGGAGCAGTACTTC
once	TRBV19	TRBJ1-1	-	CASSRPGMVNTEAFF	TGTGCCAGTAGTCGGCCAGGGATGGTGAACACTGAAGCTTTCTTT
-	TRBV4-3	TRBJ2-7	TRBD1	CASSQGQGISYEQYF	TGCGCCAGCAGCCAAGGACAGGGTATTTCCTACGAGCAGTACTTC
once	TRBV4-1	TRBJ1-6	-	CASSQGQGNNSPLHF	TGCGCCAGCAGCCAAGGGCAGGGGAATAATTCACCCCTCCACTTT
once	TRBV6-6	TRBJ1-2	-	CASSHGQSFNYGYTF	TGTGCCAGCAGTCACGGACAGTCGTTTAACTATGGCTACACCTTC
-	TRBV29-1	TRBJ2-1	TRBD2	CSVEGPAGYEQFF	TGCAGCGTTGAAGGTCCAGCGGGGTACGAGCAGTTCTTC
-	TRBV30	TRBJ2-7	-	CAWSVSGYEQYF	TGTGCCTGGAGTGTATCGGGCTACGAGCAGTACTTC